This T cell receptor beta chain was identified during a study of cytomegalovirus exposure and HLA in healthy donors. Concerning this clone itself: Antigen specificity is unknown.

This CDR3 is 16 amino acids long. CDR1 is MNHEY and CDR2 is SMNVEV in the germline V gene (reference sequence). Between the trimmed V and J ends, which lost 0 bases and 0 bases, there was a span of 11 bases. Notes on the study in general: Later on, analysis showed that most CMV-associated TCR beta chains appeared to be HLA-restricted. Data from an earlier analysis indicated that most TCR beta V segments were productive either about 90% or about 30% of the time.

Vbeta (60) and Jbeta (13) primers were used in the PCR. Produced via immunoSEQ multiplex PCR; TCRdb's table is partial and in-frame only. This table holds 150,000 to 200,000 clones, around 83% found once. The receptor was isolated from a girl aged 2-15 years in good health and CMV-seropositive. What was sequenced was PBMCs. This chain joins TRBV27 and TRBJ1-2, with D unclear. CDR3 in amino acids: CASSLSRRTANYGYTF. CDR3 DNA: TGTGCCAGCAGTTTATCGAGAAGGACTGCTAACTATGGCTACACCTTC.